Listed below are T cell receptor beta chains from one sample, sequenced in a study of shared clonotypes between healthy human individuals. TCRdb's table, derived via immunoSEQ multiplex PCR, lists solely in-frame clones and lacks some. The table records 2 million to 2.5 million clones, more than 90% of them present only once. Sequenced input: naive CD4+ T cells sorted from blood. The receptors shown here come from a young man in good health. The CDR3 runs from the conserved cysteine through the conserved F or W. D genes are given only for firm matches. Clone size appears in some rows only: once, few, many, or a class for an expanded clone.

>TRBJ2-1|NA|TRBD1|TRBV30
TGTGCCTGGAGTGTACGGCAGGGGGCTGAGAATGAGCAGTTCTTC
CAWSVRQGAENEQFF
>TRBJ1-5|NA|TRBD1|TRBV5-1
TGCGCCAGCAGGGACAGGGGGATTACGGACTGGAATCAGCCCCAGCATTTT
CASRDRGITDWNQPQHF
>TRBJ2-7|NA|NA|TRBV18
TGTGCCAGCTCGAGCGACCTCGGCGAGCAGTACTTC
CASSSDLGEQYF
>TRBJ2-7|NA|NA|TRBV7-2
TGTGCCAGCAGCTTAGCCCTCCAGGGGGGCGAGCAGTACTTC
CASSLALQGGEQYF
>TRBJ1-3|once|NA|TRBV30
TGTGCCTGGAGCAAAAAAACGGGGGACTCTGGAAACACCATATATTTT
CAWSKKTGDSGNTIYF
>TRBJ1-4|NA|TRBD1|TRBV2
TGTGCCAGCAGTGGGACAGGGTTTAATGAAAAACTGTTTTTT
CASSGTGFNEKLFF
>TRBJ1-5|NA|NA|TRBV4-1
TGCGCCAGCAGCCAAGATAGGAGGGGTCAGCCCCAGCATTTT
CASSQDRRGQPQHF
>TRBJ2-3|NA|NA|TRBV30
TGTGCCTGGAGTGTGAACCGCGGAGCAGATACGCAGTATTTT
CAWSVNRGADTQYF
>TRBJ1-2|NA|TRBD1|TRBV4-1
TGCGCCAGCAGCCAAGGCCACAGGGGAGGCTACACCTTC
CASSQGHRGGYTF
>TRBJ2-2|NA|TRBD1|TRBV10-1
TGCGCCAGCAGTGAGCTCAGGGGGCCGGGGAACACCGGGGAGCTGTTTTTT
CASSELRGPGNTGELFF
>TRBJ2-7|NA|NA|TRBV6-5
TGTGCCAGCAGTCCCCCCGGGTGGGGACGCGAGCAGTACTTC
CASSPPGWGREQYF
>TRBJ1-4|NA|NA|TRBV4-1
TGCGCCAGCAGCCAAGTCCGGGGTGAAAAACTGTTTTTT
CASSQVRGEKLFF
>TRBJ2-1|NA|NA|TRBV11-2
TGTGCCAGCAGCTTAGAGCTACAGGGATGGAATGAGCAGTTCTTC
CASSLELQGWNEQFF
>TRBJ1-4|NA|NA|TRBV30
TGTGCCTGGAGTGGGACTTCCCCGGGTGCACTGTTTTTT
CAWSGTSPGALFF
>TRBJ1-6|NA|NA|TRBV7-2
TGTGCCAGCAGCTTAGGAGGGACACTGAATTCACCCCTCCACTTT
CASSLGGTLNSPLHF
>TRBJ2-7|NA|NA|TRBV27
TGTGCCAGCAGTTTATCGATGTCCGTGAAGCAGTACTTC
CASSLSMSVKQYF
>TRBJ2-1|NA|TRBD2|TRBV11-2
TGTGCCAGCAGCCTCCGACTAGCGGGAGACAATGAGCAGTTCTTC
CASSLRLAGDNEQFF
>TRBJ2-6|once|TRBD1|TRBV10-3
TGTGCCATCAGCCTACAGGGGGCGCTTTCTGGGGCCAACGTCCTGACTTTC
CAISLQGALSGANVLTF
>TRBJ1-5|NA|TRBD1|TRBV4-1
TGCGCCAGCAGTATTGGACAGGGTGGCAATCAGCCCCAGCATTTT
CASSIGQGGNQPQHF
>TRBJ2-3|NA|TRBD2|TRBV10-1
TGCGCCAGCAGACCTACTAGCGGGGAAGATACGCAGTATTTT
CASRPTSGEDTQYF
>TRBJ2-7|NA|TRBD2|TRBV5-1
TGCGCCAGCAGCTCACTAGCGGGGGAGTACGAGCAGTACTTC
CASSSLAGEYEQYF
>TRBJ1-6|NA|NA|TRBV5-4
TGTGCCAGCAGCCCGGTTCCAGGGCCACCCCTCCACTTT
CASSPVPGPPLHF
>TRBJ1-4|NA|NA|TRBV30
TGTGCCTGGAGGGGGGGATTAAATGAAAAACTGTTTTTT
CAWRGGLNEKLFF
>TRBJ2-7|NA|NA|TRBV4-1
TGCGCCAGCAGCCTTCAATCCGGGGCCTACGAGCAGTACTTC
CASSLQSGAYEQYF
>TRBJ1-2|NA|NA|TRBV5-6
TGTGCCAGCAGCTCCGGTGGCTATGGCTACACCTTC
CASSSGGYGYTF
>TRBJ2-7|NA|NA|TRBV2
TGTGCCAGCAGTGTAGAGCTATACGAGCAGTACTTC
CASSVELYEQYF
>TRBJ1-2|NA|NA|TRBV30
TGTGCCTGGAGCGATGCCTCTGGGGTTTATGGCTACACCTTC
CAWSDASGVYGYTF
>TRBJ1-6|NA|NA|TRBV5-4
TGTGCCAGCAGCCCCTTTAGCTCCTATAATTCACCCCTCCACTTT
CASSPFSSYNSPLHF
>TRBJ2-3|once|TRBD1|TRBV29-1
TGCAGCGTTCAACCGGGACAGGGGGCAGGAACGCAGTATTTT
CSVQPGQGAGTQYF
>TRBJ1-4|NA|NA|TRBV21-1
TGTGCCAGCAGCAAAGCTGGAGCAGGGTGGTGGGAAAAACTGTTTTTT
CASSKAGAGWWEKLFF
>TRBJ1-2|NA|TRBD1|TRBV5-4
TGTGCCAGCAGCTTAGCGGACAGGGACGCCTATGGCTACACCTTC
CASSLADRDAYGYTF
>TRBJ2-2|NA|NA|TRBV5-5
TGTGCCAGCAGCTTGGCGGGGACAACGAACACCGGGGAGCTGTTTTTT
CASSLAGTTNTGELFF
>TRBJ1-6|NA|TRBD1|TRBV11-2
TGTGCCAGCAGCTTTACAGGGGGTAGCTCCTATAATTCACCCCTCCACTTT
CASSFTGGSSYNSPLHF
>TRBJ1-5|NA|NA|TRBV7-9
TGTGCCAGCAGCTTAGGAACATATAGCAATCAGCCCCAGCATTTT
CASSLGTYSNQPQHF
>TRBJ1-1|NA|NA|TRBV5-6
TGTGCCAGCAGCCCCTTATATAAGGGCAGGCCGAACACTGAAGCTTTCTTT
CASSPLYKGRPNTEAFF
>TRBJ2-3|NA|NA|TRBV5-1
TGCGCCAGCAGCCCCGGCTGGGCGCCAGGGAGAGCGGATACGCAGTATTTT
CASSPGWAPGRADTQYF
>TRBJ2-1|NA|NA|TRBV9
TGTGCCAGCAGCGTAGTACAGGGTGGGGGTGAGCAGTTCTTC
CASSVVQGGGEQFF
>TRBJ2-3|NA|NA|TRBV5-1
TGCGCCAGCAGCTCGTGGGGCACAGATACGCAGTATTTT
CASSSWGTDTQYF
>TRBJ2-3|NA|TRBD1|TRBV7-9
TGTGCCAGCAGGGGACAGGGGAGTACGCAGTATTTT
CASRGQGSTQYF
>TRBJ1-1|few|TRBD1|TRBV5-1
TGCGCCAGCAGCTTGGGGGACAGTCCTGAAGCTTTCTTT
CASSLGDSPEAFF
>TRBJ2-1|NA|NA|TRBV28
TGTGCCAGCAGTCCATTGGAGGAGCAGTTCTTC
CASSPLEEQFF
>TRBJ2-7|NA|TRBD1|TRBV7-2
TGTGCCAGCAGATGGCAGACCGGGACAGGGAGCGAGCAGTACTTC
CASRWQTGTGSEQYF
>TRBJ2-5|NA|NA|TRBV5-1
TGCGCCAGCAGCTTGGGGGGCGGATTGGAGACCCAGTACTTC
CASSLGGGLETQYF
>TRBJ2-7|NA|NA|TRBV18
TGTGCCAGCTCCCCCGAGCAGGGAGGCTACTCCTACGAGCAGTACTTC
CASSPEQGGYSYEQYF
>TRBJ1-3|NA|TRBD1|TRBV4-1
TGCGCCAGCAGCCAAGGGCAGGGGGCGCTTGGAAACACCATATATTTT
CASSQGQGALGNTIYF
>TRBJ1-5|NA|NA|TRBV6-1
TGTGCCAGCAGTGAACAGGGTAAAGGCAAAGGTCAGCCCCAGCATTTT
CASSEQGKGKGQPQHF
>TRBJ2-5|NA|NA|TRBV6-1
TGTGCCAGCAGTTCGCATCGACTAGAACAAGAGACCCAGTACTTC
CASSSHRLEQETQYF
>TRBJ2-2|NA|TRBD1|TRBV5-1
TGCGCCAGCAGCTCCCGGGACAGCCCGAACACCGGGGAGCTGTTTTTT
CASSSRDSPNTGELFF
>TRBJ1-2|NA|NA|TRBV7-2
TGTGCCAGCAGCTTAGGTTCGGGCAATGGCTACACCTTC
CASSLGSGNGYTF
>TRBJ1-1|NA|NA|TRBV18
TGTGCCAGCTCCCCCGAACATCGAGCTTTCTTT
CASSPEHRAFF
>TRBJ1-4|NA|NA|TRBV15
TGTGCCACCAGCAGACCCGGACAGTCAAGCCGCATGATGAAACTGTTTTTT
CATSRPGQSSRMMKLFF
>TRBJ1-4|NA|NA|TRBV10-3
TGTGCCATCAGTGAGTCGATTACAGTAGGTGAAAAACTGTTTTTT
CAISESITVGEKLFF
>TRBJ2-4|NA|NA|TRBV2
TGTGCCAGCAGTGAATGGGGAAGCAAAAACATTCAGTACTTC
CASSEWGSKNIQYF
>TRBJ2-7|NA|NA|TRBV18
TGTGCCAGCTCACCACTTCCGGACACGTACGAGCAGTACTTC
CASSPLPDTYEQYF
>TRBJ2-7|NA|NA|TRBV11-2
TGTGCCAGCAGCTTAGTTCCGGGGTCCGGCGAGCAGTACTTC
CASSLVPGSGEQYF
>TRBJ2-7|NA|TRBD2|TRBV5-1
TGCGCCAGCAGTCCCTTCCGGGAAGCGGGAGGTTACGAGCAGTACTTC
CASSPFREAGGYEQYF
>TRBJ2-1|few|NA|TRBV25-1
TGTGCCAGCAGTGAAGGGGGAAATGAGCAGTTCTTC
CASSEGGNEQFF
>TRBJ2-7|NA|NA|TRBV30
TGTGCCTGGGACAGAGCGGGCTACGAGCAGTACTTC
CAWDRAGYEQYF
>TRBJ2-3|NA|NA|TRBV29-1
TGCAGCGTTGATCGGGGGAGCACAGATACGCAGTATTTT
CSVDRGSTDTQYF